Each of the 12 T cell receptor beta chains below was sequenced from the same sample in a study of shared clonotypes between healthy human individuals. Profiled with immunoSEQ multiplex PCR; TCRdb holds only in-frame clones, not every one. Of about 1.5 million clones in the sample, 98% were seen once. What was sequenced was naive CD4+ T cells sorted from blood. Subset noted: CD45RA+ positively selected. Every receptor here comes from a young man in good health.

J is TRBJ1-4 and V is TRBV9, with D possibly matching TRBD1 (6 bases). Germline values: CDR1 SGDLS, CDR2 YYNGEE. The CDR3 runs to 17 residues. Trimming cost V 4 bases and J 7 bases, with 23 bases left between them. This chain's CDR3 is CASSRNIGGAFSEKLFF. The CDR3 region has the DNA TGTGCCAGCAGCAGAAATATCGGGGGGGCGTTCAGTGAAAAACTGTTTTTT. Combining the CDR3 with reference TRBV9 and TRBJ1-4 gives the whole variable domain DSGVTQTPKHLITATGQRVTLRCSPRSGDLSVYWYQQSLDQGLQFLIQYYNGEERAKGNILERFSAQQFPDLHSELNLSSLELGDSALYFCASSRNIGGAFSEKLFFGSGTQLSVL.

In its sample, this clone was seen once. V is TRBV19 and J is TRBJ1-4, with 8 nucleotides matching TRBD1. The germline CDR1 and CDR2 sequences are LNHDA and SQIVND (reference sequence). The CDR3 is 13 residues long. Germline trimming cut 6 bases from V and 5 bases from J; bases unmatched to any gene: 2. The DNA for the CDR3 is TGTGCCAGTAGGGCAGGGGGCAATGAAAAACTGTTTTTT. As protein: CASRAGGNEKLFF. The entire variable domain, with the rest obtained from reference TRBV19 and TRBJ1-4, is as follows: DGGITQSPKYLFRKEGQNVTLSCEQNLNHDAMYWYRQDPGQGLRLIYYSQIVNDFQKGDIAEGYSVSREKKESFPLTVTSAQKNPTAFYLCASRAGGNEKLFFGSGTQLSVL.

V and J are TRBV10-3 and TRBJ1-1; D remains ambiguous. Germline values: CDR1 ENHRY, CDR2 SYGVKD. V dropped 6 bases and J dropped 0 bases, with 11 bases sitting between them. CDR3 length: 14 amino acids. In nucleotides, the CDR3 is TGTGCCATCAGGGGGATAGAAGTGAACACTGAAGCTTTCTTT. Translating gives CAIRGIEVNTEAFF.

V gene TRBV7-8 combines with J gene TRBJ2-6; 8 positions agree with TRBD2. The CDR3 runs 20 residues. Germline lookup yields CDR1 SGHVS and CDR2 FQNEAQ. J lost 0 bases, V lost 2 bases, and 12 bases had no gene match. CDR3 sequence: CASSLLRVLAGPSGANVLTF. The CDR3 DNA reads as TGTGCCAGCAGCTTACTCAGGGTCTTAGCGGGGCCCTCTGGGGCCAACGTCCTGACTTTC.

V usage is TRBV6-1 and J usage is TRBJ1-5; D remains unclear. V lost 7 bases to trimming and J lost 0 bases, with 10 bases between them. Germline V gene lookup returns CDR1 MNHNS and CDR2 SASEGT. The CDR3 runs to 14 residues. CDR3 in amino acids: CASKGPYSNQPQHF. The CDR3 DNA reads as TGTGCCAGCAAGGGCCCATATAGCAATCAGCCCCAGCATTTT.

This clone appeared once. V gene TRBV10-3 combines with J gene TRBJ2-6, with D possibly TRBD1 on 5 matching bases. This CDR3 contains 20 residues. Germline V CDR1 and CDR2: ENHRY, SYGVKD. Trimming took 0 bases from V and 0 from J, leaving 18 bases between them. The chain's CDR3 is CAISESWQGSPRSGANVLTF. CDR3 nucleotides: TGTGCCATCAGTGAGTCGTGGCAGGGTTCTCCCCGCTCTGGGGCCAACGTCCTGACTTTC.

The chain couples TRBV18 to TRBJ2-3; weak D call: TRBD2 (6 bases). CDR3 length equals 14 residues. Germline CDR1 KGHSH, CDR2 LQKENI. The V and J ends lost 1 base and 4 bases respectively, with 9 bases between them. CDR3 sequence: CASSPLGSPDTQYF. CDR3 bases: TGTGCCAGCTCACCACTCGGGAGCCCAGATACGCAGTATTTT.

This chain connects TRBV7-9 to TRBJ2-2, with D perhaps given as TRBD1 or TRBD2 (5 bases each). The CDR3 sequence is 15 residues long. The germline gives CDR1 SEHNR, CDR2 FQNEAQ (reference sequence). Trimming pared 8 bases from V and 1 base from J, leaving 14 bases between. DNA for the CDR3: TGTGCCAGCCCAGGGAGCCGGATGAACACCGGGGAGCTGTTTTTT. This encodes CASPGSRMNTGELFF.

The chain couples TRBV29-1 to TRBJ1-2; the match to TRBD1 covers 7 bases. Losses at the gene ends were 4 bases for V and 6 bases for J; bases not matched to a gene: 2. The germline gives CDR1 SQVTM, CDR2 ANQGSEA. The CDR3 has 11 amino acids. The DNA for the CDR3 is TGCAGCGTTGGACAGGGCAATGGCTACACCTTC. Encoded protein: CSVGQGNGYTF.

The chain has TRBV4-3 and TRBJ2-7, with a tentative D call TRBD1 (6 bases). Trimming removed 0 bases from V and 5 bases from J, with 11 bases in between. Germline lookup yields CDR1 LGHNA and CDR2 YSLEER. This CDR3 spans 14 amino acids. The CDR3 DNA reads TGCGCCAGCAGCCAAGAAGCCAGGGGCCACGAGCAGTACTTC. Protein: CASSQEARGHEQYF.

The gene calls are TRBV2 and TRBJ1-5; D is undetermined. CDR3 length: 13 residues. The germline V gene encodes CDR1 SNHLY and CDR2 FYNNEI. V lost 6 bases and J 3 bases, leaving 9 bases between the germline ends. The CDR3 nucleotides are TGTGCCAGCAGCCCCGAAGACAATCAGCCCCAGCATTTT. Residues: CASSPEDNQPQHF.

The chain combines TRBV6-6 with TRBJ2-5; D uncertain. The CDR3 sequence is 15 residues long. The germline gives CDR1 MNHNY, CDR2 SVGAGI (reference sequence). Trimming pared 6 bases from V and 1 base from J, leaving 15 bases between. This chain's CDR3 is CASRFRARGQETQYF. Written as DNA, the CDR3 is TGTGCCAGCAGGTTTCGGGCAAGAGGCCAAGAGACCCAGTACTTC.